Below are 30 T cell receptor beta chains sequenced from a single sample in a study of blood T cell repertoires in COVID-19. Only in-frame clones appear in the TCRdb table, and some are missing; sequencing was by immunoSEQ multiplex PCR. Of some 41,000 clones listed, approximately 82% are singletons. Material: peripheral blood. The receptors derive from a woman over 75 with active or convalescent COVID-19.

This clone was observed a single time. The chain uses TRBV5-4 and TRBJ2-1; TRBD1 is a possible D gene (5 bases). Germline-derived CDR1 and CDR2 are SGHNT and YYREEE (reference sequence). V lost 2 bases to trimming and J lost 1 base, with 10 bases between them. The CDR3 has 15 amino acids. CDR3 in amino acids: CASSLGVVSYNEQFF. The DNA for the CDR3 is TGTGCCAGCAGCTTAGGGGTGGTTTCCTACAATGAGCAGTTCTTC. The variable domain in full, completed from reference TRBV5-4 and TRBJ2-1, reads ETGVTQSPTHLIKTRGQQVTLRCSSQSGHNTVSWYQQALGQGPQFIFQYYREEENGRGNFPPRFSGLQFPNYSSELNVNALELDDSALYLCASSLGVVSYNEQFFGPGTRLTVL.

The J gene is TRBJ1-2, the V gene TRBV6-5; D gene unclear. This CDR3 contains 12 residues. The V end lost 8 bases, the J end lost 1 base, and 8 bases lay between the germline ends. Per germline, CDR1 MNHEY and CDR2 SVGAGI. The CDR3 region has the DNA TGTGCCAGCCTGAGTTTTAACTATGGCTACACCTTC. Its translation is CASLSFNYGYTF.

The chain carries TRBV4-1 and TRBJ1-2; TRBD1 matches at 9 bases. After removal of 3 bases from V and 2 bases from J, the junction contained 7 bases not matched to a gene. The germline gives CDR1 MGHRA, CDR2 YSYEKL. The length of the CDR3 is 16 residues. The CDR3 sequence: CASSQGPGQGNYGYTF. In nucleotides, the CDR3 is TGCGCCAGCAGCCAGGGACCGGGACAGGGAAACTATGGCTACACCTTC.

The chain couples TRBV15 to TRBJ2-2; D uncertain. The CDR3 loop spans 15 amino acids. Trimming shortened V by 2 bases and J by 0 bases, and 7 bases separated the two germline ends. Per germline, CDR1 LNHNV and CDR2 YYDKDF (reference sequence). The CDR3 reads CATSRSSTNTGELFF. The CDR3 nucleotides are TGTGCCACCAGCAGAAGTAGCACGAACACCGGGGAGCTGTTTTTT. The full variable domain, its missing parts supplied by reference TRBV15 and TRBJ2-2, is DAMVIQNPRYQVTQFGKPVTLSCSQTLNHNVMYWYQQKSSQAPKLLFHYYDKDFNNEADTPDNFQSRRPNTSFCFLDIRSPGLGDTAMYLCATSRSSTNTGELFFGEGSRLTVL.

This chain connects TRBV6-2 or TRBV6-3 to TRBJ1-1, with D uncertain. The CDR3 has 14 amino acids. V dropped 2 bases and J dropped 6 bases, with 13 bases sitting between them. Germline V gene lookup returns CDR1 MNHEY and CDR2 SVGEGT. CDR3 DNA: TGTGCCAGCAGTTACGCCAGGTCTCAACCTGAAGCTTTCTTT. It codes for CASSYARSQPEAFF.

The chain is built from TRBV3-1 (or the pseudogene TRBV3-2) and TRBJ1-6, with 7 positions matching TRBD1. Germline assignment: CDR1 LGHDT and CDR2 YNNKEL (reference sequence). The CDR3 is 15 residues long. The J segment lost 7 bases and the V segment lost 2 bases, leaving 5 bases of the junction unmatched. In DNA form, the CDR3 reads TGTGCCAGCAGCCAAACCGGGACAGCGAATTCACCCCTCCACTTT. Its protein is CASSQTGTANSPLHF.

The chain has TRBV20-1 and TRBJ2-1; 7 bases fit TRBD2. Germline lookup yields CDR1 DFQATT and CDR2 SNEGSKA (reference sequence). This CDR3 is built from 17 residues. V shed 3 bases and J 0 bases; nucleotides not matched to a gene: 11. CDR3 DNA: TGCAGTGCTAGTTCTGGGGCTAGCGGAATCTCCTACAATGAGCAGTTCTTC. Encoded protein: CSASSGASGISYNEQFF.

The chain links TRBV28 to TRBJ2-7; TRBD2 is a possible D gene (5 bases). This CDR3 contains 16 residues. The V end lost 4 bases, the J end lost 0 bases, and 16 bases lay between the germline ends. Germline CDR1 MDHEN, CDR2 SYDVKM. The CDR3 loop reads CASSSPGAVSSYEQYF. The CDR3 nucleotides read TGTGCCAGCAGTTCGCCCGGAGCGGTGAGCTCCTACGAGCAGTACTTC.

This clone was seen a few times. The chain's CDR3 is CASGTPQGVRSPLHF. The CDR3 DNA is TGTGCCAGTGGAACTCCTCAGGGCGTGAGGTCACCCCTCCACTTT. This chain joins TRBV19 and TRBJ1-6; tentatively, D is TRBD1 (5 bases). Germline V lookup: CDR1 LNHDA, CDR2 SQIVND (reference sequence). V was clipped by 8 bases and J by 10 bases, with 21 bases between them. CDR3 length equals 15 residues. The whole variable domain, filled in from reference TRBV19 and TRBJ1-6, reads DGGITQSPKYLFRKEGQNVTLSCEQNLNHDAMYWYRQDPGQGLRLIYYSQIVNDFQKGDIAEGYSVSREKKESFPLTVTSAQKNPTAFYLCASGTPQGVRSPLHFGNGTRLTVT.

The gene calls are TRBV27 and TRBJ1-2; 10 bases map to TRBD1. V was pared by 7 bases and J by 6 bases, with 8 bases of the junction left unmatched. The CDR3 loop spans 14 amino acids. Germline CDR1 is MNHEY and CDR2 is SMNVEV (reference sequence). The CDR3 bases are TGTGCCAGCACCAGACTGACAGGGGGCGATGGCTACACCTTC. The encoded protein is CASTRLTGGDGYTF.

The chain has TRBV29-1 and TRBJ2-1; 11 nucleotides match TRBD2. After removal of 6 bases from V and 7 bases from J, the junction contained 11 bases not matched to a gene. The CDR3 totals 15 residues. Germline V gene sequence: CDR1 SQVTM, CDR2 ANQGSEA. In DNA, the CDR3 is TGCAGCGTAGGGAGTACTAGCGGGAGTAGGAATGAGCAGTTCTTC. It encodes CSVGSTSGSRNEQFF.

J is TRBJ2-7 and V is TRBV11-1, with D tentatively TRBD1 (5 bases). Trimming removed 11 bases from V and 6 bases from J, with 17 bases in between. This CDR3 is 12 amino acids long. CDR1 is SGHAT, CDR2 FQDESV, per germline (reference sequence). The CDR3 is CACSRVPSEQYF. DNA for the CDR3: TGTGCCTGCTCCAGGGTACCCAGCGAGCAGTACTTC.

This chain uses TRBV5-1 with TRBJ2-5; D is perhaps TRBD2 (6 bases). Germline assignment: CDR1 SGHRS and CDR2 YFSETQ. There are 16 residues in the CDR3. V was cut by 0 bases and J by 5 bases, with 17 bases left in between. CDR3 bases: TGCGCCAGCAGCTTGGGGCGGGGCGCGTTCCAGGAGACCCAGTACTTC. This encodes CASSLGRGAFQETQYF.

The rearrangement joins TRBV4-1 to TRBJ1-6, with 7 bases fitting TRBD1. CDR1 and CDR2 (germline): MGHRA, YSYEKL. The CDR3 length is 15 residues. V lost 1 base to trimming and J lost 9 bases; unmatched junction nucleotides: 6. The CDR3 loop is CASSQAGGRRSPLHF. In DNA, the CDR3 is TGCGCCAGCAGCCAAGCAGGGGGTAGGCGTTCACCCCTCCACTTT.

This chain uses TRBV2 with TRBJ2-3, with 7 bases identical to TRBD2. The trim removed 4 bases at V and 3 bases at J, leaving 4 bases unmatched. Per the germline V gene, CDR1 is SNHLY and CDR2 is FYNNEI. The CDR3 runs to 14 residues. The CDR3 DNA is TGTGCCAGCAGTGCGGGAGGACGGACAGATACGCAGTATTTT. Translation gives CASSAGGRTDTQYF.

The chain uses TRBV7-9 and TRBJ1-1; D is unclear. V was cut by 1 base and J by 1 base, with 7 bases left in between. Germline V CDR1 and CDR2: SEHNR, FQNEAQ (reference sequence). This CDR3 is 14 amino acids long. The CDR3 loop is CASSLGGANTEAFF. CDR3 sequence (DNA): TGTGCCAGCAGCTTAGGCGGCGCGAACACTGAAGCTTTCTTT.

The V call is TRBV6-5, the J call TRBJ1-6; perhaps TRBD1 as D (5 bases). Germline-derived CDR1 and CDR2 are MNHEY and SVGAGI. V was trimmed by 2 bases and J by 6 bases, leaving 11 bases between them. The length of the CDR3 is 15 residues. The CDR3 DNA reads as TGTGCCAGCAGTTACGGGCAGGGAGGTAATTCACCCCTCCACTTT. This codes for CASSYGQGGNSPLHF.

This clone was detected a few times. The chain combines TRBV4-1 with TRBJ1-4; D remains unclear. Germline values: CDR1 MGHRA, CDR2 YSYEKL. This CDR3 spans 18 amino acids. The V end was cut by 3 bases, the J end by 0 bases, with 17 bases between. CDR3 protein: CASSQGASIGATNEKLFF. CDR3 DNA: TGCGCCAGCAGCCAGGGCGCCAGCATTGGTGCAACTAATGAAAAACTGTTTTTT.

The DNA of the CDR3 is TGTGCCACCAGCAGAGACCGGGGGAGTCAAAACTATGGCTACACCTTC. It yields the protein CATSRDRGSQNYGYTF. The J gene is TRBJ1-2, the V gene TRBV15, with D possibly TRBD1 on 5 matching bases. The CDR3 runs to 16 residues. Germline V gene sequence: CDR1 LNHNV, CDR2 YYDKDF (reference sequence). V was shortened by 0 bases and J by 2 bases, with 13 bases between the two germline ends.

This chain connects TRBV2 to TRBJ2-4; 10 nucleotides line up with TRBD2. V lost 6 bases to trimming and J lost 2 bases; unmatched junction nucleotides: 7. The CDR3 spans 16 residues. Germline V lookup: CDR1 SNHLY, CDR2 FYNNEI. CDR3: CASSVLAGATKNIQYF. The CDR3 DNA reads as TGTGCCAGCAGCGTTCTAGCGGGAGCGACCAAAAACATTCAGTACTTC.

J is TRBJ1-4 and V is TRBV3-1 (or the pseudogene TRBV3-2); D possibly corresponds to TRBD1 (5 bases). The CDR3 sequence is 15 residues long. V was pared by 1 base and J by 6 bases, with 12 bases between. Germline CDR1 reads LGHDT; CDR2 reads YNNKEL (reference sequence). The CDR3 is CASSQATADDEKLFF. Written as DNA, the CDR3 is TGTGCCAGCAGCCAAGCGACAGCCGATGATGAAAAACTGTTTTTT.

On this clone itself: The sample contains more than one DNA sequence encoding this CDR3. The chain links TRBV24-1 to TRBJ1-2; D not resolved. V was shortened by 7 bases and J by 2 bases, with 10 bases between the two germline ends. CDR1 and CDR2 (germline): KGHDR, SFDVKD. This CDR3 has 13 amino acids. The CDR3, as DNA: TGTGCCACCAGCGATAGTCAGAACTATGGCTACACCTTC. The encoded protein is CATSDSQNYGYTF.

This clone has a single count. This sequence joins TRBV5-1 and TRBJ2-5; a weak D match, TRBD1 (6 bases). Germline-derived CDR1 and CDR2 are SGHRS and YFSETQ. V was shortened by 5 bases and J by 1 base, with 12 bases between the two germline ends. This CDR3 spans 14 amino acids. CDR3 DNA sequence: TGCGCCAGCAGGATCCGGGACACCCAAGAGACCCAGTACTTC. Its protein product is CASRIRDTQETQYF.

V gene TRBV2 combines with J gene TRBJ1-2; 8 bases fit TRBD1. The V gene's germline CDR1 is SNHLY and CDR2 FYNNEI. Trimming removed 6 bases from V and 6 bases from J; junction bases left unmatched: 12. The CDR3 is 15 residues long. The DNA of the CDR3 is TGTGCCAGCAGAGGATACCCAGGGGGCGGGAATGGCTACACCTTC. Protein: CASRGYPGGGNGYTF. Full variable domain (missing parts from reference TRBV2 and TRBJ1-2): EPEVTQTPSHQVTQMGQEVILRCVPISNHLYFYWYRQILGQKVEFLVSFYNNEISEKSEIFDDQFSVERPDGSNFTLKIRSTKLEDSAMYFCASRGYPGGGNGYTFGSGTRLTVV.

This clone was detected only once. The rearrangement uses TRBV5-1 and TRBJ2-7; maybe TRBD2 (5 bases). Trimming removed 0 bases from V and 5 bases from J, with 12 bases in between. This CDR3 has 14 residues. Looked up from germline, CDR1 is SGHRS and CDR2 is YFSETQ. The CDR3 region has the DNA TGCGCCAGCAGCTTGGTTGGAGGCCCCAACGAGCAGTACTTC. Amino acids: CASSLVGGPNEQYF.

The V gene is TRBV7-3, the J gene TRBJ2-5; D gene uncertain. Germline values: CDR1 SGHTA, CDR2 FQGTGA. Trimming took off 2 bases at V and 0 bases at J, with 13 bases between the two ends. The CDR3 is made up of 16 amino acids. This CDR3 reads CASSLLDISYQETQYF. CDR3 bases: TGTGCCAGCAGCTTATTAGACATTTCGTACCAAGAGACCCAGTACTTC.

V and J are TRBV2 and TRBJ2-5, with D perhaps matching TRBD1 (6 bases). The V and J ends lost 6 bases and 3 bases respectively, with 11 bases between them. Germline V gives CDR1 SNHLY, CDR2 FYNNEI. This CDR3 is 13 amino acids long. Here the CDR3 reads CASRWTEEETQYF. The CDR3 nucleotides are TGTGCCAGCAGGTGGACAGAGGAAGAGACCCAGTACTTC. The full variable domain, rest sourced from reference TRBV2 and TRBJ2-5, is EPEVTQTPSHQVTQMGQEVILRCVPISNHLYFYWYRQILGQKVEFLVSFYNNEISEKSEIFDDQFSVERPDGSNFTLKIRSTKLEDSAMYFCASRWTEEETQYFGPGTRLLVL.

The chain couples TRBV6-5 to TRBJ1-1; D perhaps matches TRBD1 (5 bases). V shed 2 bases and J shed 0 bases, with 10 bases lying between them. Germline CDR1 is MNHEY and CDR2 is SVGAGI. The CDR3 loop spans 15 amino acids. The CDR3 sequence: CASSYQGLMNTEAFF. In DNA, the CDR3 is TGTGCCAGCAGTTACCAGGGACTAATGAACACTGAAGCTTTCTTT.

J is TRBJ2-7 and V is TRBV19; tentatively, D is TRBD1 (5 bases). Trimming pared 6 bases from V and 1 base from J, leaving 10 bases between. The germline gives CDR1 LNHDA, CDR2 SQIVND (reference sequence). CDR3 size: 13 residues. The CDR3 region is CASSTQGSYEQYF. For the CDR3, the DNA is TGTGCCAGTAGCACTCAGGGATCCTACGAGCAGTACTTC.

The rearrangement uses TRBV11-2 and TRBJ2-7, with D possibly being TRBD2 (6 bases). Germline assignment: CDR1 SGHAT and CDR2 FQNNGV. Trimming shortened V by 3 bases and J by 1 base, and 16 bases separated the two germline ends. The CDR3 runs to 16 residues. In nucleotides, the CDR3 is TGTGCCAGCAGCTTGCAGCGGGCGGGGCTTTCCTACGAGCAGTACTTC. Its translation is CASSLQRAGLSYEQYF. The entire variable domain, with the rest obtained from reference TRBV11-2 and TRBJ2-7, is as follows: EAGVAQSPRYKIIEKRQSVAFWCNPISGHATLYWYQQILGQGPKLLIQFQNNGVVDDSQLPKDRFSAERLKGVDSTLKIQPAKLEDSAVYLCASSLQRAGLSYEQYFGPGTRLTVT.